These 26 T cell receptor beta chains originate from one sample sequenced in a study of blood T cell repertoires in COVID-19. Clones were read by immunoSEQ multiplex PCR, and TCRdb kept only the in-frame ones, dropping some. The repertoire holds 300,000 to 350,000 clones, with roughly 86% as singletons. Sequencing used PBMCs or T cells enriched from blood (not recorded which). These receptors were collected from a woman aged 25-40 years who had been exposed to COVID-19.

The chain uses TRBV5-5 and TRBJ2-3; tentative D call: TRBD2 (5 bases). V was cut by 3 bases and J by 0 bases, with 20 bases left in between. The length of the CDR3 is 18 residues. Germline V gene sequence: CDR1 SGHKS, CDR2 YYEKEE (reference sequence). The CDR3 spells CASSYGSGPPPSTDTQYF. CDR3 bases: TGTGCCAGCAGCTACGGAAGCGGACCCCCCCCTAGCACAGATACGCAGTATTTT.

The CDR3 spells CASRQGEQPQHF. DNA of the CDR3: TGTGCCAGCAGGCAGGGGGAACAGCCCCAGCATTTT. The chain joins TRBV6-5 to TRBJ1-5; TRBD1 aligns across 7 bases. CDR3 length: 12 residues. Trimming at V came to 6 bases and at J to 7 bases, leaving 3 bases not matched to a gene. Germline V gives CDR1 MNHEY, CDR2 SVGAGI.

The rearrangement uses TRBV5-6 and TRBJ2-3, with TRBD2 as a possible D gene (6 bases). The CDR3 totals 15 residues. V lost 3 bases, J lost 3 bases, and 14 bases lay in between. The germline gives CDR1 SGHDT, CDR2 YYEEEE. CDR3 in amino acids: CASSSEGRWTDTQYF. The CDR3 nucleotides read TGTGCCAGCAGCTCGGAGGGCCGGTGGACAGATACGCAGTATTTT.

The genes are TRBV27 and TRBJ2-5; 14 nucleotides agree with TRBD2. The CDR3 has 16 amino acids. CDR1 is MNHEY and CDR2 is SMNVEV in the germline V gene (reference sequence). The V gene end was trimmed by 5 bases and the J gene end by 3 bases; junction bases not matched to a gene: 5. The DNA for the CDR3 is TGTGCCAGCAGTCCCCCGGGACTAGCGGGAGAAGAGACCCAGTACTTC. It specifies CASSPPGLAGEETQYF.

The chain couples TRBV28 to TRBJ2-1; TRBD2 agrees at 11 bases. The germline V gene has CDR1 MDHEN and CDR2 SYDVKM. The CDR3 sequence is 14 residues long. V was pared by 4 bases and J by 7 bases, with 3 bases of the junction left unmatched. In nucleotides, the CDR3 is TGTGCCAGCAGTTACACTAGCGGGGGTAATGAGCAGTTCTTC. This sequence encodes CASSYTSGGNEQFF.

This clone has a handful of counts. The V gene is TRBV6-5, the J gene TRBJ2-1, with 8 bases that match TRBD2. The J segment lost 13 bases and the V segment lost 7 bases, leaving 18 bases of the junction unmatched. Germline CDR1 and CDR2: MNHEY and SVGAGI. The CDR3 sequence is 15 residues long. CDR3 DNA sequence: TGTGCCAGCATCCTAACCCTCGGGTCGGGGGGGACCCAGTTCTTC. It yields the protein CASILTLGSGGTQFF.

The J gene is TRBJ1-2, the V gene TRBV5-4; TRBD1 matches 8 bases. Germline CDR1 and CDR2: SGHNT and YYREEE (reference sequence). The junction had 12 bases not matched to a gene; V was cut back by 0 bases and J by 8 bases. The CDR3 is 16 residues long. This CDR3 is CASSLEVAGGYTGYTF. DNA for the CDR3: TGTGCCAGCAGCTTGGAAGTGGCAGGGGGCTACACGGGCTACACCTTC.

This clone was observed a single time. This chain uses TRBV19 with TRBJ2-7, with 9 nucleotides matching TRBD1. The ends lost 8 bases at V and 6 bases at J; junction bases unmatched: 11. Germline V lookup: CDR1 LNHDA, CDR2 SQIVND (reference sequence). The CDR3 contains 14 residues. As DNA, the CDR3 is TGTGCCAGTTCTTTGCTGACAGGGGGGAGCGAGCAGTACTTC. Its translation: CASSLLTGGSEQYF.

The chain employs TRBV15 and TRBJ1-4; 7 positions agree with TRBD1. Germline trimming cut 0 bases from V and 8 bases from J; bases unmatched to any gene: 0. Germline V gives CDR1 LNHNV, CDR2 YYDKDF (reference sequence). The CDR3 sequence is 13 residues long. The CDR3 is CATSRDRGEKLFF. The CDR3 DNA sequence: TGTGCCACCAGCAGAGACAGGGGGGAAAAACTGTTTTTT.

The chain joins TRBV20-1 to TRBJ2-3; no clear D. V was trimmed by 4 bases and J by 2 bases, leaving 10 bases between them. The CDR3 is 13 residues long. Germline V gene data show CDR1 as DFQATT and CDR2 as SNEGSKA (reference sequence). The CDR3 DNA reads as TGCAGTGCTACTGAGACTGTCACAGATACGCAGTATTTT. This codes for CSATETVTDTQYF.

The chain joins TRBV10-2 to TRBJ2-7, with TRBD1 identical over 7 bases. V lost 5 bases and J lost 3; bases outside the gene matches: 1. The CDR3 loop spans 12 amino acids. Per the germline V gene, CDR1 is WSHSY and CDR2 is SAAADI. In DNA form, the CDR3 reads TGCGCCAGCAGTAGGACAGGCTACGAGCAGTACTTC. Translation gives CASSRTGYEQYF.

The V and J genes are TRBV5-1 and TRBJ1-5; 7 bases fit TRBD1. Unmatched junction bases numbered 13, after V lost 4 bases and J lost 0 bases. The CDR3 is 18 amino acids. Per the germline V gene, CDR1 is SGHRS and CDR2 is YFSETQ. CDR3 DNA: TGCGCCAGCAGCAAACAGGGACAGAAAGCGGCTAGCAATCAGCCCCAGCATTTT. It yields the protein CASSKQGQKAASNQPQHF.

Regarding this clone: Other DNA sequences in the same sample also yield this CDR3. This chain connects TRBV9 to TRBJ1-1; a possible D gene is TRBD1 (6 bases). Germline-derived CDR1 and CDR2 are SGDLS and YYNGEE. This CDR3 has 14 amino acids. V lost 0 bases and J lost 1, with 7 bases in between. As DNA, the CDR3 is TGTGCCAGCAGCGTAGAGGACAGGAACACTGAAGCTTTCTTT. This gives the protein CASSVEDRNTEAFF.

This chain links TRBV7-8 with TRBJ2-2; a possible D gene is TRBD1 (5 bases). The V end was cut by 5 bases, the J end by 5 bases, with 12 bases between. The length of the CDR3 is 14 residues. Germline V gene data show CDR1 as SGHVS and CDR2 as FQNEAQ. The CDR3 sequence is CASSRETETGELFF. The CDR3 bases are TGTGCCAGCAGCCGAGAGACAGAGACCGGGGAGCTGTTTTTT.

The V call is TRBV9, the J call TRBJ2-3; 11 bases are shared with TRBD2. The CDR3 runs to 14 residues. J was trimmed by 3 bases and V by 3 bases; bases with no gene match: 0. Germline lookup yields CDR1 SGDLS and CDR2 YYNGEE. The CDR3 loop is CASSGTSGTDTQYF. The CDR3 DNA reads TGTGCCAGCAGCGGGACTAGCGGGACAGATACGCAGTATTTT.

The V and J genes are TRBV21-1 and TRBJ1-1. TRBV21-1 is classified as a pseudogene. The CDR3 contains 14 residues. CDR3 protein: CASSLEAENTEAFF. In nucleotides, the CDR3 is TGTGCCAGCAGCCTCGAGGCGGAGAACACTGAAGCTTTCTTT.

The J gene is TRBJ2-7, the V gene TRBV27; TRBD2 matches 11 bases. Germline assignment: CDR1 MNHEY and CDR2 SMNVEV (reference sequence). The CDR3 runs 16 residues. The V gene end was trimmed by 4 bases and the J gene end by 4 bases; junction bases not matched to a gene: 9. The CDR3 region has the DNA TGTGCCAGCAGTTCCTCACTAGCGGGAGCTCGGTACGAGCAGTACTTC. It yields the protein CASSSSLAGARYEQYF.

This clone was observed at least ten times. The rearrangement links TRBV29-1 to TRBJ1-5, with 8 bases lining up with TRBD1. With 6 bases clipped from V and 5 bases from J, the junction kept 12 bases outside the gene matches. Germline V gives CDR1 SQVTM, CDR2 ANQGSEA. The CDR3 loop spans 15 amino acids. CDR3: CSVAAGGGTDQPQHF. The CDR3 DNA is TGCAGCGTGGCCGCAGGGGGCGGTACCGATCAGCCCCAGCATTTT. Filled out from reference TRBV29-1 and TRBJ1-5, the complete variable domain reads SAVISQKPSRDICQRGTSLTIQCQVDSQVTMMFWYRQQPGQSLTLIATANQGSEATYESGFVIDKFPISRPNLTFSTLTVSNMSPEDSSIYLCSVAAGGGTDQPQHFGDGTRLSIL.

The chain recombines TRBV19 with TRBJ1-5, with TRBD1 matching 8 bases. Looked up from germline, CDR1 is LNHDA and CDR2 is SQIVND (reference sequence). V shed 0 bases, J shed 1 base, and the junction held 5 bases outside the gene matches. The CDR3 runs to 17 residues. CDR3 nucleotides: TGTGCCAGTAGTATAGACTGGACAGGGACGAGCAATCAGCCCCAGCATTTT. Encoded protein: CASSIDWTGTSNQPQHF.

This sequence joins TRBV19 and TRBJ1-2; D is perhaps TRBD1 (5 bases). The V gene lost 3 bases and the J gene lost 1 base, with 9 bases spanning the gap. CDR1 LNHDA and CDR2 SQIVND come from the germline V gene (reference sequence). This CDR3 has 14 residues. DNA of the CDR3: TGTGCCAGTAGTATTTCGGACAATAACTATGGCTACACCTTC. This translates into CASSISDNNYGYTF.

As DNA, the CDR3 is TGCGCCAGCAGACGCCGACAGGGGGCATCTGAAGCTTTCTTT. It translates to CASRRRQGASEAFF. The chain carries TRBV5-1 and TRBJ1-1; 10 bases line up with TRBD1. V was pared by 5 bases and J by 6 bases, with 7 bases of the junction left unmatched. The CDR3 contains 14 residues. Per germline, CDR1 SGHRS and CDR2 YFSETQ. Complete variable domain (other parts from reference TRBV5-1 and TRBJ1-1): KAGVTQTPRYLIKTRGQQVTLSCSPISGHRSVSWYQQTPGQGLQFLFEYFSETQRNKGNFPGRFSGRQFSNSRSEMNVSTLELGDSALYLCASRRRQGASEAFFGQGTRLTVV.

V gene TRBV5-1 combines with J gene TRBJ2-2, with a possible D match to TRBD1 (6 bases). This CDR3 region has 14 residues. The V gene lost 4 bases and the J gene lost 8 bases, with 15 bases spanning the gap. Germline V lookup: CDR1 SGHRS, CDR2 YFSETQ. The CDR3 protein is CASSLTQGRGELFF. CDR3 DNA sequence: TGCGCCAGCAGCCTCACTCAGGGGCGTGGGGAGCTGTTTTTT.

In this sample, this clone turned up once. V usage is TRBV7-9 and J usage is TRBJ2-2, with 9 nucleotides matching TRBD1. The length of the CDR3 is 14 residues. The germline V gene has CDR1 SEHNR and CDR2 FQNEAQ (reference sequence). Trimming cost V 3 bases and J 4 bases; bases outside gene matches: 0. The CDR3 DNA reads TGTGCCAGCAGCTTGACAGGGGGCACCGGGGAGCTGTTTTTT. It codes for CASSLTGGTGELFF.

This chain uses TRBV28 with TRBJ1-1; D possibly corresponds to TRBD1 (5 bases). The CDR3 consists of 14 residues. The V end was cut by 5 bases, the J end by 6 bases, with 16 bases between. The germline V gene has CDR1 MDHEN and CDR2 SYDVKM. This chain's CDR3 is CASSPPAGMAEAFF. The CDR3 DNA reads TGTGCCAGCAGTCCCCCCGCAGGGATGGCTGAAGCTTTCTTT.

The gene calls are TRBV11-2 and TRBJ2-3; 9 positions agree with TRBD1. Germline assignment: CDR1 SGHAT and CDR2 FQNNGV. Germline trimming cut 3 bases from V and 3 bases from J; bases unmatched to any gene: 13. CDR3 length equals 18 residues. This chain's CDR3 is CASSFPGQGELATDTQYF. Here the CDR3 DNA reads TGTGCCAGCAGCTTCCCGGGACAGGGTGAGCTGGCGACAGATACGCAGTATTTT.

The chain combines TRBV12-3 or TRBV12-4 with TRBJ2-1; 7 bases are a match to TRBD2. This CDR3 has 13 amino acids. The V gene end was trimmed by 6 bases and the J gene end by 4 bases; junction bases not matched to a gene: 3. This CDR3 is CASRGGVYNEQFF. CDR3 bases: TGTGCCAGCAGGGGAGGGGTTTACAATGAGCAGTTCTTC.